The present T cell receptor beta chain was sequenced within a study of blood T cell repertoires in COVID-19. Study-wide context: Specimens from acute and convalescent COVID-19 originated in the United States, Italy and Spain. From T cells, B-cell-depleted T cells, or PBMCs came the material, which was cDNA or gDNA.

The CDR3 has 17 amino acids. Germline V gene data show CDR1 as PRHDT and CDR2 as FYEKMQ (reference sequence). V gave up 0 bases and J gave up 2 bases, with 16 bases separating them. Seattle cases were enrolled at active infection and followed longitudinally. Per the original data handling: Amplification with reference gene primers provided the estimates of nucleated cell counts. Generated by immunoSEQ multiplex PCR, the TCRdb table keeps only in-frame clones and is missing some. From that table come the V and J calls and clone size; the DNA was used to work out D and trimming. Seen here are about 190,000 clones, 82% observed once, and the top ten hold 7.8%.

Sequencing used peripheral blood. This clonotype originated in a woman aged 55-69 years with COVID-19, enrolled during active disease. The J gene is TRBJ1-1, the V gene TRBV13; possible D gene TRBD1, 6 bases. The CDR3 nucleotides read TGTGCCAGCAGCTTAGGATTTACGACAGGTGCCAACACTGAAGCTTTCTTT. Residues: CASSLGFTTGANTEAFF.